This T cell receptor beta chain was found in a study of T cell responses to AZD1222 COVID-19 vaccine. Study observations and caveats: Seropositive at baseline were only a handful of AZD1222 recipients. As reported, nearly half of all spike-specific TCRs target variant regions that are unmutated. A rise in Spike-specific TCR breadth and depth followed two AZD1222 doses.

Regarding this clone: What it binds is not known.

Between the trimmed V and J ends, which lost 1 base and 7 bases, there was a span of 14 bases. This CDR3 has 15 residues. Per germline, CDR1 SGHTA and CDR2 FQGNSA. Repertoires were generated with immunoSEQ multiplex PCR, while TCRdb's copy carries only in-frame clones and drops some. Here the sample spans about 220,000 clones, around 93% being singletons. V is TRBV7-2 and J is TRBJ2-1; unclear D gene. This receptor was taken from an adult in good health. The sequencing used peripheral blood, collected on day 0 of MenACWY control vaccination. For the CDR3, the DNA is TGTGCCAGCAGCTTAGGGGCAGGTAATCATAATGAGCAGTTCTTC. As protein: CASSLGAGNHNEQFF.